The present TCR beta chain was sequenced within a study of molecular identifiers for immune sequencing clone quantification. Overall study findings and caveats: Underestimated sizes of highly expanded clones could result from identical TCR molecules that share a barcode.

As previously described, bulk TCR libraries were made using listed TCR primers. TCRdb ran MiXCR on the PCR reads and lists one entry per CDR3 protein. This sample has over 100,000 distinct CDR3 sequences; under 40% occur once, and the top ten carry 9% to 10%. For this clonotype: The antigen remains unidentified.

CDR3 size: 14 residues. Germline lookup yields CDR1 SNHLY and CDR2 FYNNEI. Between the trimmed V and J ends, which lost 1 base and 5 bases, there was a span of 9 bases. The V and J genes are TRBV2 and TRBJ1-5; D perhaps matches TRBD1 (5 bases). The clonotype was recovered from a human donor in good health. Some libraries in this study had Jurkat cell RNA spiked in. What was sequenced was naive CD8+ T cells from blood, with Jurkat cell RNA spiked in. The subset: FACS-sorted CD8+CD4-CCR7+CD45RA+ naive T cells. The CDR3: CASSEGGAYQPQHF. In DNA, the CDR3 is TGTGCCAGCAGTGAAGGGGGCGCGTATCAGCCCCAGCATTTT.